This T cell receptor beta chain was recorded in a study of OX40 agonist ivuxolimab in advanced cancers. Turning to the study itself: Dose-escalation patients had hepatocellular carcinoma, melanoma, renal cell or head and neck cancer.

Germline-derived CDR1 and CDR2 are SGHRS and YFSETQ. There are 16 residues in the CDR3. V gave up 2 bases and J gave up 4 bases, with 18 bases separating them. Produced via immunoSEQ multiplex PCR; TCRdb's table is partial and in-frame only. The sample has roughly 74,000 clones; 85% to 90% are singletons. The chain is built from TRBV5-1 and TRBJ1-1; possibly TRBD1 for D (5 bases). Material: CD4+ or CD8+ T cells sorted from blood, obtained in a trial of the OX40 agonist ivuxolimab. This clonotype originated in an adult with an advanced solid tumor such as melanoma, head and neck, liver or kidney cancer. The CDR3 nucleotides are TGCGCCAGCAGCTTTCTCGGGTCAACTGGGGGCACTGAAGCTTTCTTT. This encodes CASSFLGSTGGTEAFF.